Below, 32 T cell receptor beta chains from the same sample are listed, as sequenced in a study of regulatory T cells in long-lasting Graves disease. The time point: newly diagnosed GD, antithyroid drugs for less than 3 months. PBMCs were the source of the RNA used for TCR sequencing. iRepertoire HTBI primers and Arm-PCR of CDR3 regions built TCR beta libraries. MiXCR, run by TCRdb on the multiplex PCR reads, gives a single entry per CDR3 protein. The repertoire holds 400,000 to 500,000 distinct CDR3 sequences, with approximately 16% as singletons. These records were also assigned to another study, of T cells in Graves' hyperthyroidism and ophthalmopathy.

Source: peripheral blood mononuclear cells (PBMCs), taken at new diagnosis, from a patient treated with antithyroid drugs. Receptor source: a woman aged 40-49 years with Graves disease.

This chain links TRBV24-1 with TRBJ1-2, with TRBD1 matching over 7 bases. The CDR3 length is 15 residues. CDR1 and CDR2 from the germline V gene are KGHDR and SFDVKD. The ends lost 4 bases at V and 4 bases at J; junction bases unmatched: 8. The CDR3 DNA is TGTGCCACCAGTGACTCGACAGGGTATAGCTATGGCTACACCTTC. This encodes CATSDSTGYSYGYTF.

In this sample, this clonotype turned up many times. This chain uses TRBV12-3 or TRBV12-4 with TRBJ1-2; D gene uncertain. The length of the CDR3 is 13 residues. Trimming removed 6 bases at V and 6 bases at J, with 14 bases between. The CDR3 DNA is TGTGCCAGCAGCCCCATGACCGCGGATGGCTACACCTTC. This sequence encodes CASSPMTADGYTF.

At least ten counts were recorded for this clonotype. The CDR3 region is CASSLAGAHIQYF. As DNA, the CDR3 is TGTGCCAGCAGTTTGGCCGGGGCGCACATTCAGTACTTC. The gene calls are TRBV12-3 or TRBV12-4 and TRBJ2-4; D possibly matches TRBD1 or TRBD2 (5 bases each). Trimming shortened V by 3 bases and J by 8 bases, and 11 bases separated the two germline ends. The CDR3 is 13 amino acids.

This clonotype was found a few times. This chain uses TRBV3-1 with TRBJ1-1; D gene unclear. V dropped 1 base and J dropped 6 bases, with 9 bases sitting between them. CDR3 length: 13 amino acids. CDR1 and CDR2 from the germline V gene are LGHDT and YNNKEL (reference sequence). CDR3: CASSQVSRSEAFF. CDR3 bases: TGTGCCAGCAGCCAAGTGAGCCGTTCTGAAGCTTTCTTT.

This clonotype has at least ten counts. The chain uses TRBV28 and TRBJ1-5, with D tentatively TRBD1 (6 bases). Trimming took off 7 bases at V and 0 bases at J, with 13 bases between the two ends. The CDR3 is 15 amino acids. CDR1 is MDHEN, CDR2 SYDVKM, per germline. For the CDR3, the DNA is TGTGCCAGCATCGGGACAAGTACTAGCAATCAGCCCCAGCATTTT. This encodes CASIGTSTSNQPQHF.

This chain uses TRBV7-9 with TRBJ2-3, with a weak D call TRBD2 (6 bases). V shed 8 bases and J shed 1 base, with 16 bases lying between them. Germline CDR1 is SEHNR and CDR2 is FQNEAQ (reference sequence). CDR3 length: 15 residues. In DNA, the CDR3 is TGTGCCAGCGGAGTGACGGGAGTTGGCACAGATACGCAGTATTTT. Residues: CASGVTGVGTDTQYF.

This clonotype was counted at least ten times. V usage is TRBV6-1 and J usage is TRBJ2-3, with 11 bases identical to TRBD2. This CDR3 has 16 residues. Looked up from germline, CDR1 is MNHNS and CDR2 is SASEGT. V shed 6 bases and J 4 bases; nucleotides not matched to a gene: 9. The CDR3 bases are TGTGCCAGCAGGCCTCTACTAGCGGGAGTGGCAGATACGCAGTATTTT. Translated: CASRPLLAGVADTQYF.

This clonotype was seen at least ten times. The chain employs TRBV12-3 or TRBV12-4 and TRBJ2-7, with TRBD2 as a possible D gene (5 bases). Trimming cost V 2 bases and J 5 bases, with 10 bases left between them. The CDR3 is 13 amino acids. The CDR3 region has the DNA TGTGCCAGCAGTTTAAGCCTCGGGAACGAGCAGTACTTC. As protein: CASSLSLGNEQYF.

A word on this clonotype: A much larger clone lies a single base off, so this may be a read error. The conserved closing phenylalanine or tryptophan is absent in this CDR3, likely reflecting a read error. This chain connects TRBV14 to TRBJ2-1; a weak D match, TRBD1 (6 bases). The CDR3 sequence is 16 residues long. The germline CDR1 and CDR2 sequences are SGHDN and FVKESK. V lost 1 base to trimming and J lost 0 bases, with 10 bases between them. In DNA form, the CDR3 reads TGTGCCAGCAGCCAAGGGACAGTAAGCTCCTACAATGAGCAGTTCCTC. As protein: CASSQGTVSSYNEQFL.

This clonotype showed up many times. The rearrangement links TRBV6-1 to TRBJ2-7; D tentatively fits TRBD1 or TRBD2 (5 bases each). The CDR3 runs to 12 residues. Germline CDR1 reads MNHNS; CDR2 reads SASEGT. Trimming removed 7 bases at V and 5 bases at J, with 12 bases between. CDR3 sequence (DNA): TGTGCCAGCACCCTGAGGGGTCACGAGCAGTACTTC. The encoded protein is CASTLRGHEQYF.

In its sample, this clonotype was seen many times. The rearrangement uses TRBV2 and TRBJ2-2, with 9 nucleotides matching TRBD1. Trimming took 0 bases from V and 3 from J; bases not matched to a gene: 5. Germline CDR1 reads SNHLY; CDR2 reads FYNNEI. The CDR3 has 17 residues. The CDR3 DNA is TGTGCCAGCAGTGAAGCACAGGGGGCGCGAGACACCGGGGAGCTGTTTTTT. It codes for CASSEAQGARDTGELFF.

This clonotype was seen repeatedly, ten times or more. In nucleotides, the CDR3 is TGTGCCAGCAGCTTGGATTACAGGGTAGATGGCTACACCTTC. Protein sequence: CASSLDYRVDGYTF. The V call is TRBV11-2, the J call TRBJ1-2; D perhaps matches TRBD1 (6 bases). This CDR3 has 14 residues. Trimming stripped 3 bases from V and 6 bases from J, with 14 bases between. Per the germline V gene, CDR1 is SGHAT and CDR2 is FQNNGV.

This clonotype was detected many times. The chain links TRBV24-1 to TRBJ1-4; 7 bases map to TRBD1. CDR1 and CDR2 (germline): KGHDR, SFDVKD. Losses at the gene ends were 2 bases for V and 8 bases for J; bases not matched to a gene: 7. This CDR3 has 15 residues. In DNA, the CDR3 is TGTGCCACCAGTGATTCTCAGACAGGGAGGGAAAAACTGTTTTTT. Amino acid sequence: CATSDSQTGREKLFF.

This clonotype showed up just a few times. V is TRBV28 and J is TRBJ2-1; D gene uncertain. Germline lookup yields CDR1 MDHEN and CDR2 SYDVKM. Trimming pared 4 bases from V and 4 bases from J, leaving 14 bases between. The CDR3 is 15 residues long. CDR3 region: CASSSLRVGYNEQFF. The CDR3 nucleotides read TGTGCCAGCAGTTCCCTTAGAGTGGGTTACAATGAGCAGTTCTTC. Filled out from reference TRBV28 and TRBJ2-1, the complete variable domain reads DVKVTQSSRYLVKRTGEKVFLECVQDMDHENMFWYRQDPGLGLRLIYFSYDVKMKEKGDIPEGYSVSREKKERFSLILESASTNQTSMYLCASSSLRVGYNEQFFGPGTRLTVL.

In this sample, this clonotype turned up many times. V gene TRBV11-2 combines with J gene TRBJ2-3; D remains unclear. This CDR3 is built from 12 residues. CDR1 and CDR2 (germline): SGHAT, FQNNGV. Trimming took off 1 base at V and 3 bases at J, with 2 bases between the two ends. The CDR3 loop reads CASSLATDTQYF. CDR3 DNA sequence: TGTGCCAGCAGCTTAGCGACAGATACGCAGTATTTT.

This clonotype was seen ten or more times. The chain joins TRBV15 to TRBJ1-2; no clear D gene. CDR1 is LNHNV and CDR2 is YYDKDF in the germline V gene (reference sequence). The V gene lost 0 bases and the J gene lost 1 base, with 12 bases spanning the gap. This CDR3 comprises 16 residues. CDR3 sequence: CATSRDGKVNNYGYTF. The CDR3 DNA sequence: TGTGCCACCAGCAGAGATGGCAAGGTGAATAACTATGGCTACACCTTC.

This sequence joins TRBV3-1 and TRBJ2-1; D perhaps matches TRBD2 (5 bases). The V gene's germline CDR1 is LGHDT and CDR2 YNNKEL (reference sequence). There are 14 residues in the CDR3. V was pared by 2 bases and J by 7 bases, with 12 bases between. The CDR3 spells CASSQRSGGNEQFF. DNA of the CDR3: TGTGCCAGCAGCCAACGGAGCGGTGGGAATGAGCAGTTCTTC.

This clonotype showed up many times. J is TRBJ1-6 and V is TRBV20-1; 8 nucleotides line up with TRBD1. Germline CDR1 and CDR2: DFQATT and SNEGSKA (reference sequence). Trimming took 1 base from V and 10 from J; bases not matched to a gene: 6. The CDR3 sequence is 14 residues long. CDR3 nucleotide sequence: TGCAGTGCTAGAGCCGGACAGGGCAGATCACCCCTCCACTTT. It is translated as CSARAGQGRSPLHF.

The table lists this clonotype with many counts. The chain combines TRBV12-3 or TRBV12-4 with TRBJ2-7; D might be TRBD2 (6 bases). Deletions cut 7 bases from V and 2 bases from J, with 9 bases between. This CDR3 spans 12 amino acids. CDR3 in DNA: TGTGCCAGCAAGGGCGGGACCTACGAGCAGTACTTC. It is translated as CASKGGTYEQYF.

The chain employs TRBV7-9 and TRBJ2-5, with 7 nucleotides matching TRBD2. The CDR3 length is 15 residues. The J segment lost 4 bases and the V segment lost 4 bases, leaving 9 bases of the junction unmatched. CDR1 and CDR2 from the germline V gene are SEHNR and FQNEAQ (reference sequence). CDR3 sequence: CASSSKTGGSETQYF. CDR3 DNA sequence: TGTGCCAGCAGCTCGAAAACCGGGGGGTCAGAGACCCAGTACTTC.

Comments on this clonotype: Just one base apart from a much larger clone, this may be a read error. The rearrangement joins TRBV6-2 or TRBV6-3 to TRBJ2-1; 11 bases match TRBD2. CDR1 MNHEY and CDR2 SVGEGT come from the germline V gene. The CDR3 is 14 amino acids. DNA for the CDR3: TGTGCCAGCAGTGCGGGACTAGCGGCTAATGGGCAGTTCTTC. This codes for CASSAGLAANGQFF.

This clonotype has a count of ten or more. The chain is built from TRBV15 and TRBJ1-4, with 7 bases that match TRBD1. The germline V gene encodes CDR1 LNHNV and CDR2 YYDKDF (reference sequence). After removal of 5 bases from V and 4 bases from J, the junction contained 4 bases not matched to a gene. The CDR3 has 14 amino acids. The CDR3 protein is CATSAGQNNEKLFF. The CDR3 region has the DNA TGTGCCACCAGCGCGGGACAGAATAATGAAAAACTGTTTTTT.

This clonotype is a singleton in its sample. This may be a read error: a much more frequent sequence differs by one nucleotide. The gene calls are TRBV3-1 and TRBJ2-7; the D is unclear. The germline V gene has CDR1 LGHDT and CDR2 YNNKEL (reference sequence). This CDR3 has 14 amino acids. Trimming removed 4 bases from V and 2 bases from J, with 12 bases in between. This chain's CDR3 is CASSRGHGTYEQYF. CDR3 DNA sequence: TGTGCCAGCAGCCGGGGTCACGGAACCTACGAGCAGTACTTC.

The CDR3 nucleotides read TGTGCCATCAGTCCAGGTCGTGGGGACAGCTATGGCTACACCTTC. It encodes CAISPGRGDSYGYTF. The chain has TRBV10-3 and TRBJ1-2; 7 nucleotides align to TRBD1. V was clipped by 5 bases and J by 4 bases; unmatched bases: 10. The CDR3 length is 15 residues. In germline, CDR1 is ENHRY, CDR2 SYGVKD.

This clonotype was counted a few times. The chain employs TRBV15 and TRBJ1-4; D possibly corresponds to TRBD1 (5 bases). Germline V lookup: CDR1 LNHNV, CDR2 YYDKDF (reference sequence). This CDR3 spans 12 amino acids. Trimming took off 0 bases at V and 13 bases at J, with 9 bases between the two ends. The CDR3 protein is CATSRDAGRLFF. CDR3 sequence (DNA): TGTGCCACCAGCAGAGATGCAGGGAGACTGTTTTTT. Full variable domain (missing parts from reference TRBV15 and TRBJ1-4): DAMVIQNPRYQVTQFGKPVTLSCSQTLNHNVMYWYQQKSSQAPKLLFHYYDKDFNNEADTPDNFQSRRPNTSFCFLDIRSPGLGDTAMYLCATSRDAGRLFFGSGTQLSVL.

This clonotype was found many times. CDR3 loop: CSVSGRAYNEQFF. In DNA form, the CDR3 reads TGCAGCGTTAGCGGGAGGGCCTACAATGAGCAGTTCTTC. This chain joins TRBV29-1 and TRBJ2-1; 10 bases agree with TRBD2. The germline gives CDR1 SQVTM, CDR2 ANQGSEA. The CDR3 sequence is 13 residues long. After removal of 5 bases from V and 2 bases from J, the junction contained 0 bases not matched to a gene.

This clonotype was seen ten or more times. The rearrangement joins TRBV5-5 to TRBJ2-7; 7 bases line up with TRBD1. CDR1 is SGHKS and CDR2 is YYEKEE in the germline V gene (reference sequence). V lost 4 bases and J lost 7; bases outside the gene matches: 5. This CDR3 has 12 amino acids. CDR3 nucleotides: TGTGCCAGCAGCGCCTTGGGACAGGAGCAGTACTTC. Protein: CASSALGQEQYF. Drawing the rest from reference TRBV5-5 and TRBJ2-7, the complete variable domain is DAGVTQSPTHLIKTRGQQVTLRCSPISGHKSVSWYQQVLGQGPQFIFQYYEKEERGRGNFPDRFSARQFPNYSSELNVNALLLGDSALYLCASSALGQEQYFGPGTRLTVT.

This clonotype was counted a few times. The V and J genes are TRBV6-1 and TRBJ2-2; 9 bases match TRBD1. There are 16 residues in the CDR3. Trimming took 5 bases from V and 5 from J; bases not matched to a gene: 9. Looked up from germline, CDR1 is MNHNS and CDR2 is SASEGT. This chain's CDR3 is CASSTPGQGATGELFF. In nucleotides, the CDR3 is TGTGCCAGCAGTACCCCGGGACAGGGTGCGACCGGGGAGCTGTTTTTT.

This clonotype was counted many times. This rearrangement joins TRBV28 to TRBJ1-6, with TRBD1 matching 8 bases. Germline CDR1 reads MDHEN; CDR2 reads SYDVKM. J gave up 7 bases and V 6 bases, and 8 bases lay outside the gene matches. The CDR3 covers 15 residues. CDR3 region: CASRPPDRGNSPLHF. In nucleotides, the CDR3 is TGTGCCAGCAGACCTCCCGACAGGGGAAATTCACCCCTCCACTTT.

In its sample, this clonotype was seen many times. The genes are TRBV12-3 or TRBV12-4 and TRBJ1-3, with D uncertain. The CDR3 extends over 15 amino acids. V lost 3 bases and J 0 bases, leaving 9 bases between the germline ends. Written as DNA, the CDR3 is TGTGCCAGCAGTTTTCGGGGTTTCTCTGGAAACACCATATATTTT. Its protein is CASSFRGFSGNTIYF.

On this clonotype: This may be a read error, as it is one base from a much larger clone. This chain joins TRBV28 and TRBJ2-1; TRBD1 matches at 9 bases. This CDR3 comprises 17 residues. In germline, CDR1 is MDHEN, CDR2 SYDVKM. This chain's CDR3 is CASSQGTGRMAYSEQFF. DNA for the CDR3: TGTGCCAGCAGCCAGGGGACAGGGAGGATGGCTTACAGTGAGCAGTTCTTC.

A few counts support this clonotype. This rearrangement joins TRBV4-3 to TRBJ2-1; D ambiguous. This CDR3 spans 13 amino acids. The V and J ends lost 0 bases and 8 bases respectively, with 8 bases between them. The germline V gene encodes CDR1 LGHNA and CDR2 YSLEER. The CDR3, as DNA: TGCGCCAGCAGCCAAGAACGATACTATGAGCAGTTCTTC. Translated: CASSQERYYEQFF.